Following are 30 T cell receptor beta chains from one sample sequenced in a study of regulatory T cells in long-lasting Graves disease. Time point here: persistent/refractory GD, antithyroid drugs over 5 years with positive TRAb. The TCR library was made from RNA that had been extracted from PBMCs in TRIzol. Arm-PCR with iRepertoire HTBI primers amplified the CDR3 regions for these TCR beta libraries. TCRdb fed the multiplex PCR reads into MiXCR, producing one record per CDR3 protein. The profile shows 400,000 or so distinct CDR3 sequences, less than 25% of them singletons. The sequencing used peripheral blood mononuclear cells (PBMCs), collected when the disease was refractory, from a patient treated with antithyroid drugs. These receptors originate from a female donor with Graves disease.

This clonotype has only a few counts. The chain links TRBV20-1 to TRBJ2-7; no clear D. The germline V gene has CDR1 DFQATT and CDR2 SNEGSKA (reference sequence). Trimming stripped 3 bases from V and 6 bases from J, with 15 bases between. CDR3 length: 13 residues. The CDR3 protein is CSASVSPVPEQYF. The CDR3 coding sequence is TGCAGTGCTAGTGTCTCCCCGGTGCCCGAGCAGTACTTC.

Many counts were recorded for this clonotype. The rearrangement links TRBV2 to TRBJ2-7; 8 bases line up with TRBD2. This CDR3 contains 13 residues. Germline V gene sequence: CDR1 SNHLY, CDR2 FYNNEI. The J segment lost 3 bases and the V segment lost 7 bases, leaving 5 bases of the junction unmatched. The chain's CDR3 is CASTREGLYEQYF. CDR3 coding DNA: TGTGCCAGCACCCGGGAGGGCCTCTACGAGCAGTACTTC.

This clonotype was seen many times. The V gene is TRBV20-1, the J gene TRBJ2-7, with 8 bases aligning to TRBD2. Germline CDR1 reads DFQATT; CDR2 reads SNEGSKA (reference sequence). This CDR3 spans 15 amino acids. V lost 0 bases, J lost 5 bases, and 9 bases stayed unmatched. The CDR3 protein is CSARDPKRESHEQYF. CDR3 nucleotide sequence: TGCAGTGCTAGAGATCCAAAGCGGGAGAGCCACGAGCAGTACTTC.

This clonotype was counted ten times or more. This rearrangement joins TRBV7-2 to TRBJ1-4, with 11 bases identical to TRBD1. This CDR3 has 15 residues. Germline CDR1 and CDR2: SGHTA and FQGNSA. The V segment lost 0 bases and the J segment 8 bases; nucleotides outside the gene matches: 2. The CDR3: CASSLARTGGEKLFF. The CDR3 DNA sequence: TGTGCCAGCAGCTTAGCACGGACAGGGGGCGAAAAACTGTTTTTT.

J is TRBJ2-2 and V is TRBV9; D is unclear. This CDR3 has 15 amino acids. Germline V gene data show CDR1 as SGDLS and CDR2 as YYNGEE. V gave up 3 bases and J gave up 5 bases, with 14 bases separating them. This CDR3 is CASSEGSLLTGELFF. The CDR3 region has the DNA TGTGCCAGCAGCGAGGGCAGCCTACTAACCGGGGAGCTGTTTTTT. The whole variable domain, filled in from reference TRBV9 and TRBJ2-2, reads DSGVTQTPKHLITATGQRVTLRCSPRSGDLSVYWYQQSLDQGLQFLIQYYNGEERAKGNILERFSAQQFPDLHSELNLSSLELGDSALYFCASSEGSLLTGELFFGEGSRLTVL.

This clonotype has just a few counts. The gene calls are TRBV28 and TRBJ1-5; D is perhaps TRBD1 (5 bases). V was clipped by 4 bases and J by 4 bases, with 17 bases between them. The CDR3 extends over 16 amino acids. Germline values: CDR1 MDHEN, CDR2 SYDVKM. CDR3 bases: TGTGCCAGCAGTTCAATCGGGGCAGGAAAAAATCAGCCCCAGCATTTT. As protein: CASSSIGAGKNQPQHF.

A note on this clonotype: Given a much more abundant clone one base away, this may be a read error. The gene calls are TRBV6-1 and TRBJ2-5; 9 nucleotides line up with TRBD2. V lost 3 bases, J lost 3 bases, and 5 bases stayed unmatched. Germline V CDR1 and CDR2: MNHNS, SASEGT. This CDR3 is 15 amino acids long. CDR3 loop: CASSEWASGKETQYF. The DNA for the CDR3 is TGTGCCAGCAGTGAGTGGGCTAGCGGGAAAGAGACCCAGTACTTC.

This clonotype was found many times. V and J are TRBV10-3 and TRBJ1-4, with 9 nucleotides matching TRBD1. V lost 6 bases, J lost 7 bases, and 6 bases stayed unmatched. The germline CDR1 and CDR2 sequences are ENHRY and SYGVKD. The CDR3 contains 14 residues. This CDR3 reads CAIRRDREGEKLFF. The DNA of the CDR3 is TGTGCCATCAGACGGGACAGGGAAGGTGAAAAACTGTTTTTT.

The sample holds a few counts of this clonotype. The chain combines TRBV29-1 with TRBJ2-7, with TRBD1 matching over 7 bases. Germline V gene sequence: CDR1 SQVTM, CDR2 ANQGSEA. Trimming removed 4 bases from V and 1 base from J; junction bases left unmatched: 7. This CDR3 is 14 amino acids long. The CDR3 spells CSVVPGTASYEQYF. In nucleotides, the CDR3 is TGCAGCGTTGTACCCGGGACAGCGTCCTACGAGCAGTACTTC.

J is TRBJ2-7 and V is TRBV20-1, with TRBD2 identical over 12 bases. This CDR3 contains 17 residues. The J segment lost 2 bases and the V segment lost 0 bases, leaving 8 bases of the junction unmatched. CDR1 is DFQATT and CDR2 is SNEGSKA in the germline V gene (reference sequence). CDR3 amino acids: CSARDSWTSGTAYEQYF. In nucleotides, the CDR3 is TGCAGTGCTAGAGACTCTTGGACTAGCGGGACTGCCTACGAGCAGTACTTC.

On this clonotype: Given the absence of the conserved phenylalanine or tryptophan at the CDR3 end, a read error is likely. The V gene is TRBV20-1, the J gene TRBJ1-1; maybe TRBD1 (5 bases). Germline V gives CDR1 DFQATT, CDR2 SNEGSKA (reference sequence). The CDR3 is 12 amino acids. The germline V and J ends were trimmed by 6 bases and 5 bases, with 13 bases remaining between them. CDR3 DNA sequence: TGCAGTGCCGAACGCGGGGGAACTGAAGCTTTCTCT. Translation gives CSAERGGTEAFS.

This clonotype was seen a handful of times. The V call is TRBV28, the J call TRBJ1-5; D gene unclear. V lost 6 bases and J lost 7, with 10 bases in between. The CDR3 has 12 residues. Germline V CDR1 and CDR2: MDHEN, SYDVKM. This chain's CDR3 is CASRELGQPQHF. The CDR3 nucleotides read TGTGCCAGCAGGGAATTAGGGCAGCCCCAGCATTTT.

This clonotype was seen at least ten times. This chain connects TRBV7-2 to TRBJ2-7; 14 bases fit TRBD2. V lost 1 base and J lost 3; bases outside the gene matches: 8. The CDR3 contains 18 residues. Germline lookup yields CDR1 SGHTA and CDR2 FQGNSA. The CDR3 DNA is TGTGCCAGCAGCTTAGGGTGGGGACTAGCGGGAGAGGACTACGAGCAGTACTTC. Its protein is CASSLGWGLAGEDYEQYF.

The sample holds many counts of this clonotype. The genes are TRBV28 and TRBJ2-4; D not resolved. Germline V gives CDR1 MDHEN, CDR2 SYDVKM. The V end lost 7 bases, the J end lost 0 bases, and 13 bases lay between the germline ends. The CDR3 covers 15 residues. The CDR3 DNA follows: TGTGCCAGCACCTCATCCGACTTAGCCAAAAACATTCAGTACTTC. Amino acids: CASTSSDLAKNIQYF.

The CDR3 here is CSARFGANYGYTF. CDR3 DNA sequence: TGCAGTGCTAGATTTGGAGCTAACTATGGCTACACCTTC. V is TRBV20-1 and J is TRBJ1-2; D gene unclear. Per germline, CDR1 DFQATT and CDR2 SNEGSKA (reference sequence). V lost 2 bases to trimming and J lost 0 bases, with 7 bases between them. The CDR3 spans 13 residues.

The V call is TRBV5-1, the J call TRBJ2-3, with TRBD1 matching 10 bases. The CDR3 is made up of 15 amino acids. In germline, CDR1 is SGHRS, CDR2 YFSETQ. V was clipped by 0 bases and J by 5 bases; unmatched bases: 3. For the CDR3, the DNA is TGCGCCAGCAGCTTGGGGACAGGGGGAAAAGATACGCAGTATTTT. Translating gives CASSLGTGGKDTQYF.

V gene TRBV20-1 combines with J gene TRBJ2-7, with 10 bases matching TRBD2. This CDR3 contains 14 residues. Per germline, CDR1 DFQATT and CDR2 SNEGSKA (reference sequence). The junction had 6 bases not matched to a gene; V was cut back by 4 bases and J by 3 bases. CDR3 coding DNA: TGCAGTGCTATCTTTCGGACTAGCGGCTACGAGCAGTACTTC. This sequence encodes CSAIFRTSGYEQYF.

This clonotype was seen repeatedly, ten times or more. The chain links TRBV12-3 or TRBV12-4 to TRBJ1-1; D is possibly TRBD1 (6 bases). Trimming took off 6 bases at V and 5 bases at J, with 16 bases between the two ends. The CDR3 length is 14 residues. The CDR3 DNA is TGTGCCAGCAGATATGGACAGCTGGGTACTGAAGCTTTCTTT. Translating it yields CASRYGQLGTEAFF.

The chain carries TRBV20-1 and TRBJ2-7; the D gene is possibly TRBD2 (6 bases). V lost 5 bases, J lost 2 bases, and 13 bases lay in between. The CDR3 has 13 amino acids. Per the germline V gene, CDR1 is DFQATT and CDR2 is SNEGSKA (reference sequence). DNA of the CDR3: TGCAGTGCTTCCGGGACGGGAGCCTACGAGCAGTACTTC. It specifies CSASGTGAYEQYF.

The chain is built from TRBV29-1 and TRBJ2-7; D not certain. Germline V lookup: CDR1 SQVTM, CDR2 ANQGSEA. The CDR3 loop spans 11 amino acids. The germline V and J ends were trimmed by 4 bases and 0 bases, with 4 bases remaining between them. CDR3 sequence reads: CSVGVSYEQYF. The CDR3 DNA is TGCAGCGTTGGCGTCTCCTACGAGCAGTACTTC.

This clonotype was seen many times. The chain has TRBV28 and TRBJ2-5, with D possibly being TRBD1 or TRBD2 (6 bases each). The germline gives CDR1 MDHEN, CDR2 SYDVKM. V was shortened by 5 bases and J by 5 bases, with 21 bases between the two germline ends. The CDR3 contains 16 residues. The CDR3 loop is CASSLGGATGMETQYF. The CDR3 DNA is TGTGCCAGCAGTCTAGGCGGGGCCACAGGGATGGAGACCCAGTACTTC.

The chain employs TRBV19 and TRBJ1-2, with TRBD1 as a possible D gene (5 bases). Trimming cost V 6 bases and J 7 bases, with 18 bases left between them. CDR3 length: 14 amino acids. CDR1 LNHDA and CDR2 SQIVND come from the germline V gene (reference sequence). Here the CDR3 reads CASRTVPQGGGYTF. CDR3 nucleotide sequence: TGTGCCAGTAGGACAGTCCCCCAAGGTGGTGGCTACACCTTC.

This rearrangement joins TRBV27 to TRBJ1-1; D uncertain. Germline V lookup: CDR1 MNHEY, CDR2 SMNVEV (reference sequence). The CDR3 is 12 residues long. V was pared by 1 base and J by 11 bases, with 11 bases between. In DNA form, the CDR3 reads TGTGCCAGCAGTTTATGGGTCCCCAGGGCTTTCTTT. Translation gives CASSLWVPRAFF.

This clonotype was recorded at least ten times. The chain links TRBV10-3 to TRBJ2-7, with a weak D call TRBD1 (6 bases). Germline CDR1 reads ENHRY; CDR2 reads SYGVKD. The CDR3 consists of 14 residues. The V end lost 3 bases, the J end lost 3 bases, and 12 bases lay between the germline ends. CDR3 sequence reads: CAISDPLQGYEQYF. The CDR3 coding sequence is TGTGCCATCAGTGATCCATTACAGGGCTACGAGCAGTACTTC.

This clonotype was observed a few times. The genes are TRBV7-2 and TRBJ1-2; D gene unclear. Trimming removed 4 bases from V and 8 bases from J, with 26 bases in between. Germline V gives CDR1 SGHTA, CDR2 FQGNSA. This CDR3 has 17 amino acids. The CDR3 DNA is TGTGCCAGCAGCTCATGGGCCGGTGCCAGATACGTCGGCGGCTACACCTTC. Encoded protein: CASSSWAGARYVGGYTF.

The chain joins TRBV12-3 or TRBV12-4 to TRBJ2-7; the match to TRBD2 covers 10 bases. The CDR3 covers 15 residues. J was trimmed by 3 bases and V by 7 bases; bases with no gene match: 9. The CDR3 DNA sequence: TGTGCCAGCACCTTCCATACTAGCGGGATCTACGAGCAGTACTTC. Its protein is CASTFHTSGIYEQYF.

This chain joins TRBV24-1 and TRBJ2-1, with 7 bases that match TRBD2. V was pared by 8 bases and J by 2 bases, with 5 bases of the junction left unmatched. The CDR3 runs to 14 residues. Germline CDR1 reads KGHDR; CDR2 reads SFDVKD. DNA for the CDR3: TGTGCCACCAAACGGGGGGAAGCCTACAATGAGCAGTTCTTC. This translates into CATKRGEAYNEQFF.

The chain links TRBV7-2 to TRBJ1-2; 7 bases fit TRBD1. Germline values: CDR1 SGHTA, CDR2 FQGNSA. The CDR3 sequence is 15 residues long. The V and J ends lost 5 bases and 4 bases, in that order; junction bases with no gene match: 10. CDR3 region: CASSNKGGGGYGYTF. In DNA form, the CDR3 reads TGTGCCAGCAGCAATAAAGGGGGCGGCGGCTATGGCTACACCTTC.

This clonotype came up a few times. V gene TRBV6-1 combines with J gene TRBJ2-3; D gene uncertain. Trimming took 6 bases from V and 3 from J, leaving 16 bases between them. Germline values: CDR1 MNHNS, CDR2 SASEGT. The CDR3 loop spans 15 amino acids. CDR3 loop: CASRDGPPATDTQYF. The CDR3, as DNA: TGTGCCAGCAGAGATGGACCGCCGGCAACAGATACGCAGTATTTT.

This clonotype was observed at least ten times. The chain carries TRBV15 and TRBJ2-7, with 7 bases aligning to TRBD1. Trimming removed 4 bases from V and 4 bases from J; junction bases left unmatched: 1. In germline, CDR1 is LNHNV, CDR2 YYDKDF (reference sequence). The CDR3 has 12 amino acids. In DNA, the CDR3 is TGTGCCACCAGCAAACAGGGGTACGAGCAGTACTTC. This gives the protein CATSKQGYEQYF.